This T cell receptor (beta chain) appears in the sequencing data of a study of OX40 agonist ivuxolimab in advanced cancers. After removal of 5 bases from V and 6 bases from J, the junction contained 7 bases not matched to a gene. The CDR3 covers 15 residues. Germline assignment: CDR1 SGHVS and CDR2 FNYEAQ. Produced via immunoSEQ multiplex PCR; TCRdb's table is partial and in-frame only. The sample has under 25,000 clones; roughly 89% are singletons. Specimen: CD4+ or CD8+ T cells sorted from blood, collected in a trial of the OX40 agonist ivuxolimab. The TCR comes from an adult with an advanced solid tumor such as melanoma, head and neck, liver or kidney cancer. V and J are TRBV7-6 and TRBJ2-2; TRBD2 aligns across 9 bases. The CDR3 sequence is CASSPSSGESGELFF. In DNA form, the CDR3 reads TGTGCCAGCAGCCCATCTAGCGGGGAGTCCGGGGAGCTGTTTTTT.